These 29 T cell receptor beta chains originate from one sample sequenced in a study of blood T cell repertoires in COVID-19. TCRdb's copy holds only in-frame clones and misses some; the assay was immunoSEQ multiplex PCR. Here the sample spans 650,000 to 800,000 clones, about nine tenths being singletons. Sequencing was done on a sample of peripheral blood. These receptors were taken from a woman aged 18-29 years with acute or convalescent COVID-19.

This chain uses TRBV20-1 with TRBJ1-1, with D possibly TRBD1 on 5 matching bases. From germline, CDR1 is DFQATT and CDR2 SNEGSKA (reference sequence). The CDR3 is made up of 13 amino acids. V was shortened by 6 bases and J by 2 bases, with 13 bases between the two germline ends. The CDR3 DNA follows: TGCAGTGCCAGTGCCAGGGTTAACACTGAAGCTTTCTTT. Encoded protein: CSASARVNTEAFF.

The rearrangement uses TRBV19 and TRBJ2-3, with 7 nucleotides matching TRBD2. Germline CDR1 and CDR2: LNHDA and SQIVND (reference sequence). The CDR3 totals 16 residues. The J segment lost 2 bases and the V segment lost 1 base, leaving 6 bases of the junction unmatched. The CDR3 reads CASSIGWDYYTDTQYF. For the CDR3, the DNA is TGTGCCAGTAGTATAGGATGGGACTACTACACAGATACGCAGTATTTT.

This clone was detected once. J is TRBJ1-3 and V is TRBV7-2, with a tentative D call TRBD1 (6 bases). Trimming took 5 bases from V and 1 from J, leaving 15 bases between them. In germline, CDR1 is SGHTA, CDR2 FQGNSA. The CDR3 sequence is 16 residues long. The CDR3 sequence is CASSRGQFSSGNTIYF. DNA of the CDR3: TGTGCCAGCAGCCGCGGACAGTTCTCATCTGGAAACACCATATATTTT.

The rearrangement links TRBV5-5 to TRBJ2-7; 11 nucleotides agree with TRBD2. This CDR3 contains 14 residues. Germline lookup yields CDR1 SGHKS and CDR2 YYEKEE (reference sequence). J lost 7 bases, V lost 6 bases, and 9 bases had no gene match. Here the CDR3 DNA reads TGTGCCAGCACCCTACTGACTAGCGGGAAGGAGCAGTACTTC. It encodes CASTLLTSGKEQYF.

V is TRBV27 and J is TRBJ1-2; D ambiguous. Trimming left V 6 bases short and J 3 bases short, with 17 bases between. CDR3 length: 15 amino acids. The germline V gene has CDR1 MNHEY and CDR2 SMNVEV (reference sequence). The CDR3 DNA follows: TGTGCCAGCAGGGCCGGTAAGGGAGCTTACTATGGCTACACCTTC. This encodes CASRAGKGAYYGYTF.

This clone was recorded once. The chain uses TRBV28 and TRBJ1-2; 7 bases align to TRBD1. CDR3 size: 16 residues. With V trimmed by 4 bases and J by 4 bases, 12 bases remained unmatched. Germline CDR1 and CDR2: MDHEN and SYDVKM. DNA of the CDR3: TGTGCCAGCAGTTCCCCTCCCGGGACAGCATTCTATGGCTACACCTTC. Translating gives CASSSPPGTAFYGYTF.

The rearrangement links TRBV29-1 to TRBJ1-1, with D possibly TRBD1 on 6 matching bases. This CDR3 is built from 17 residues. V lost 4 bases and J 1 base, leaving 22 bases between the germline ends. CDR1 and CDR2 from the germline V gene are SQVTM and ANQGSEA. Here the CDR3 reads CSVVPNFRGQKNTEAFF. CDR3 bases: TGCAGCGTTGTTCCTAATTTTAGGGGACAAAAGAACACTGAAGCTTTCTTT.

The chain uses TRBV4-1 and TRBJ2-7, with TRBD2 as a possible D gene (7 bases). CDR1 and CDR2 (germline): MGHRA, YSYEKL. V dropped 0 bases and J dropped 2 bases, with 11 bases sitting between them. The CDR3 spans 15 residues. CDR3 DNA: TGCGCCAGCAGCCAAGAGCGGGGGCGGACCTACGAGCAGTACTTC. Translating gives CASSQERGRTYEQYF.

The sample holds one count of this clone. This chain connects TRBV21-1 to TRBJ1-2. TRBV21-1 is labeled a pseudogene. This CDR3 comprises 12 residues. CDR3 coding DNA: TGTGCCAGCAGACGACTAACCTATGGCTACACCTTC. Translated, it gives CASRRLTYGYTF.

The chain has TRBV1 and TRBJ1-2. TRBV1 is classified as a pseudogene. The CDR3 is 14 residues long. The CDR3 sequence: CTSSQEEGAYGYTF. The DNA of the CDR3 is TGCACCAGCAGCCAAGAAGAAGGAGCCTATGGCTACACCTTC.

The rearrangement joins TRBV27 to TRBJ1-2; TRBD1 matches 9 bases. The germline V gene encodes CDR1 MNHEY and CDR2 SMNVEV (reference sequence). V shed 6 bases, J shed 7 bases, and the junction held 12 bases outside the gene matches. CDR3 length equals 15 residues. CDR3 sequence: CASSKQTGGGGGYTF. Written as DNA, the CDR3 is TGTGCCAGCAGCAAACAGACAGGGGGTGGGGGTGGCTACACCTTC.

This clone turned up a few times. V is TRBV5-1 and J is TRBJ2-3, with TRBD1 matching 11 bases. J gave up 3 bases and V 4 bases, and 4 bases lay outside the gene matches. CDR1 is SGHRS and CDR2 is YFSETQ in the germline V gene. This CDR3 is built from 15 residues. The DNA for the CDR3 is TGCGCCAGCAGCGCGGGACAGGGGGTGACAGATACGCAGTATTTT. This codes for CASSAGQGVTDTQYF.

This clone was detected once. This chain connects TRBV4-1 to TRBJ1-1; 7 nucleotides agree with TRBD1. The V gene's germline CDR1 is MGHRA and CDR2 YSYEKL. The CDR3 is 18 amino acids. With V trimmed by 3 bases and J by 3 bases, 16 bases remained unmatched. The chain's CDR3 is CASSHRQGWARSYTEAFF. CDR3 nucleotide sequence: TGCGCCAGCAGCCACCGACAGGGATGGGCTCGATCGTACACTGAAGCTTTCTTT.

J is TRBJ1-3 and V is TRBV28; 8 bases match TRBD1. Germline V CDR1 and CDR2: MDHEN, SYDVKM. V lost 3 bases and J lost 4; bases outside the gene matches: 14. The CDR3 contains 18 residues. The CDR3 DNA reads as TGTGCCAGCAGTTTTGGACAGGGCGGAGGTCTCCTCGGAAACACCATATATTTT. Translating gives CASSFGQGGGLLGNTIYF.

The chain employs TRBV5-1 and TRBJ1-4, with TRBD1 identical over 8 bases. V gave up 4 bases and J gave up 7 bases; unmatched junction bases: 0. This CDR3 has 12 residues. Germline V gives CDR1 SGHRS, CDR2 YFSETQ. The CDR3 DNA follows: TGCGCCAGCAGCGGACAGGGTGAAAAACTGTTTTTT. Residues: CASSGQGEKLFF.

Regarding this clone: The junction does not match germline at one end; this may be a read error. The chain uses TRBV29-1 and TRBJ1-4, with 7 bases lining up with TRBD1. In germline, CDR1 is SQVTM, CDR2 ANQGSEA. This CDR3 region has 13 residues. The DNA of the CDR3 is TGCAGCGCGACTCCCGGGACAGCACCACGTCTCACTTTT. As protein: CSATPGTAPRLTF.

This chain links TRBV3-1 (or the pseudogene TRBV3-2) with TRBJ2-7; D may be TRBD2 (6 bases). From germline, CDR1 is LGHDT and CDR2 YNNKEL (reference sequence). V gave up 0 bases and J gave up 4 bases, with 13 bases separating them. This CDR3 spans 15 amino acids. The CDR3 DNA reads as TGTGCCAGCAGCCAAGAGCGGGGAGTCCCGTACGAGCAGTACTTC. This sequence encodes CASSQERGVPYEQYF.

The CDR3 DNA reads TGTGCCAGCAGGCGACAGGGGGCGAATTCACCCCTCCACTTT. It yields the protein CASRRQGANSPLHF. This chain uses TRBV28 with TRBJ1-6, with 10 bases aligning to TRBD1. CDR3 size: 14 residues. V dropped 6 bases and J dropped 7; count of bases not matched to a gene: 3. Germline V lookup: CDR1 MDHEN, CDR2 SYDVKM.

The rearrangement joins TRBV5-1 to TRBJ1-6; D not certain. The V gene's germline CDR1 is SGHRS and CDR2 YFSETQ. V shed 7 bases and J shed 8 bases, with 16 bases lying between them. There are 14 residues in the CDR3. The CDR3, as DNA: TGCGCCAGCTGTGTAGGAACAGTCGATTCACCCCTCCACTTT. Translating gives CASCVGTVDSPLHF.

This rearrangement joins TRBV5-7 to TRBJ1-1; D is perhaps TRBD1 (5 bases). TRBV5-7 is placed among ORFs of uncertain function. Trimming took off 0 bases at V and 14 bases at J, with 20 bases between the two ends. The CDR3 is made up of 14 amino acids. CDR3 sequence reads: CASSLVSRAPLGFF. The CDR3 nucleotides read TGTGCCAGCAGCTTGGTTTCCAGGGCCCCTTTGGGGTTCTTT.

The rearrangement uses TRBV15 and TRBJ1-6; 7 bases fit TRBD1. Unmatched junction bases numbered 4, after V lost 3 bases and J lost 5 bases. The length of the CDR3 is 15 residues. Per the germline V gene, CDR1 is LNHNV and CDR2 is YYDKDF (reference sequence). In DNA, the CDR3 is TGTGCCACCAGCAGCACCGGGACAGATAATTCACCCCTCCACTTT. Its translation is CATSSTGTDNSPLHF.

The chain combines TRBV30 with TRBJ2-7, with a weak D call TRBD1 (5 bases). Germline values: CDR1 GTSNPN, CDR2 SVGIG (reference sequence). The CDR3 contains 15 residues. Trimming cost V 2 bases and J 3 bases, with 17 bases left between them. The CDR3 region has the DNA TGTGCCTGGAGTCCCAGGGCCATCCCCATCTACGAGCAGTACTTC. It translates to CAWSPRAIPIYEQYF.

The rearrangement links TRBV5-5 to TRBJ1-6; D not resolved. The germline V and J ends were trimmed by 1 base and 12 bases, with 17 bases remaining between them. CDR1 is SGHKS and CDR2 is YYEKEE in the germline V gene (reference sequence). The CDR3 has 15 amino acids. CDR3 residues: CASSLSTPGSLPLHF. As DNA, the CDR3 is TGTGCCAGCAGCTTGTCAACCCCGGGGAGTCTACCCCTCCACTTT.

V gene TRBV9 combines with J gene TRBJ1-4; D is uncertain. Germline V CDR1 and CDR2: SGDLS, YYNGEE. This CDR3 comprises 14 residues. V was cut by 0 bases and J by 4 bases, with 7 bases left in between. The CDR3: CASSVGRYNEKLFF. The CDR3 nucleotides are TGTGCCAGCAGCGTAGGTCGCTATAATGAAAAACTGTTTTTT.

The chain uses TRBV19 and TRBJ1-5, with a tentative D call TRBD1 (6 bases). Trimming pared 6 bases from V and 4 bases from J, leaving 19 bases between. This CDR3 is built from 16 residues. Germline-derived CDR1 and CDR2 are LNHDA and SQIVND (reference sequence). This CDR3 reads CASSLTGTSQNQPQHF. For the CDR3, the DNA is TGTGCCAGTAGCTTAACCGGGACATCACAAAATCAGCCCCAGCATTTT.

The count of this clone is one. This sequence joins TRBV3-1 (or the pseudogene TRBV3-2) and TRBJ1-2; D might be TRBD1 (6 bases). The V gene lost 5 bases and the J gene lost 9 bases, with 10 bases spanning the gap. CDR1 and CDR2 (germline): LGHDT, YNNKEL (reference sequence). There are 11 residues in the CDR3. CDR3 region: CASSARDSYTF. The CDR3 DNA reads as TGTGCCAGCAGCGCCCGGGACAGCTACACCTTC.

The V and J genes are TRBV1 and TRBJ2-3; TRBD2, the table's D call, lacks a check against the DNA. TRBV1 is an annotated pseudogene. The CDR3 has 19 amino acids. CDR3 loop: CTSSQAEPSGGRGTDTQYF. The CDR3 coding sequence is TGCACCAGCAGCCAAGCGGAGCCTAGCGGGGGGAGGGGCACAGATACGCAGTATTTT.

Worth noting for this clone: A read error may produce the germline difference seen at one junction end. The chain has TRBV10-3 and TRBJ1-1; D unresolved. The CDR3 consists of 11 residues. In germline, CDR1 is ENHRY, CDR2 SYGVKD. CDR3 coding DNA: TGTGCCATCAGAGCCTCGGACTCCTGGGCCTTT. Translation gives CAIRASDSWAF.

The chain is built from TRBV28 and TRBJ1-2; D is ambiguous. Germline CDR1 reads MDHEN; CDR2 reads SYDVKM. The CDR3 has 15 residues. Trimming removed 2 bases at V and 10 bases at J, with 20 bases between. CDR3 protein: CASSLSDRGNRVYTF. The CDR3 DNA follows: TGTGCCAGCAGTTTAAGCGACCGCGGCAATCGGGTCTACACCTTC.